The clone carrying this T cell receptor (beta chain) has more than one count but fewer than ten. The sample belongs to a study of cytomegalovirus exposure and HLA in healthy donors. PCR was performed using 60 Vbeta and 13 Jbeta primers. Clones were sequenced by immunoSEQ multiplex PCR, and TCRdb holds only the in-frame ones, with some missing. Here the sample spans 150,000 to 200,000 clones, 84% being singletons. Trimming shortened V by 2 bases and J by 3 bases, and 5 bases separated the two germline ends. The CDR3 consists of 12 residues. CDR1 and CDR2 (germline): MNHNS, SASEGT. The sequence derives from a woman aged 45-65 years in good health and CMV-seropositive. The specimen was PBMCs. V and J are TRBV6-1 and TRBJ2-7; D not certain. CDR3 loop: CASSELGYEQYF. In DNA, the CDR3 is TGTGCCAGCAGTGAACTAGGCTACGAGCAGTACTTC.